Below are 30 T cell receptor beta chains sequenced from a single sample in a study of T-cell memory formation after mild COVID-19. TCRdb used MiXCR to reprocess the 5' RACE reads, holding one entry per CDR3 protein. The data contain 170,000 or so distinct CDR3 sequences, less than 40% of them seen just once; the ten biggest clones take up around 13%. Sequencing used PBMCs or a T cell subset sorted from them (not recorded which). The receptor source for this set is an adult woman who had mild COVID-19 (a few samples of this study predate the infection). Cell type and time point are not known.

This chain connects TRBV12-3 or TRBV12-4 to TRBJ2-3, with D perhaps TRBD2 (5 bases). V shed 5 bases and J shed 4 bases, with 10 bases lying between them. This CDR3 is 13 amino acids long. CDR3 in amino acids: CASSLLEADTQYF. The DNA of the CDR3 is TGTGCCAGCAGTCTACTAGAGGCAGATACGCAGTATTTT.

V is TRBV29-1 and J is TRBJ2-1, with no clear D. Germline CDR1 and CDR2: SQVTM and ANQGSEA. The V and J ends lost 3 bases and 12 bases respectively, with 12 bases between them. The CDR3 extends over 11 amino acids. The DNA for the CDR3 is TGCAGCGTTGATCCGGGTTCGGGGCAGTTCTTC. Translated, it gives CSVDPGSGQFF.

The V and J genes are TRBV11-2 and TRBJ2-7; D might be TRBD2 (7 bases). This CDR3 has 15 residues. Trimming stripped 0 bases from V and 3 bases from J, with 12 bases between. Germline V gene sequence: CDR1 SGHAT, CDR2 FQNNGV. This CDR3 is CASSLERGPVYEQYF. CDR3 sequence (DNA): TGTGCCAGCAGCTTAGAGCGGGGGCCAGTCTACGAGCAGTACTTC.

The chain links TRBV12-3 or TRBV12-4 to TRBJ2-1; 7 positions agree with TRBD2. This CDR3 is built from 15 residues. V was clipped by 6 bases and J by 8 bases; unmatched bases: 13. The CDR3: CASSPQSWGGDEQFF. Here the CDR3 DNA reads TGTGCCAGCAGCCCTCAGTCCTGGGGGGGGGATGAGCAGTTCTTC.

V is TRBV15 and J is TRBJ1-1; no reliable D call. The CDR3 is 16 amino acids. The ends were cut back, 5 bases at V and 0 bases at J, with 16 bases in the middle. The germline V gene has CDR1 LNHNV and CDR2 YYDKDF (reference sequence). CDR3 sequence: CATSSPGEGLNTEAFF. The DNA for the CDR3 is TGTGCCACCAGCTCACCCGGGGAGGGTTTGAACACTGAAGCTTTCTTT.

This chain uses TRBV3-1 with TRBJ2-3; 9 bases line up with TRBD2. Germline V gives CDR1 LGHDT, CDR2 YNNKEL (reference sequence). With V trimmed by 0 bases and J by 8 bases, 6 bases remained unmatched. The CDR3 loop spans 15 amino acids. DNA for the CDR3: TGTGCCAGCAGCCAAGAGGCTAGCGGGGTTCCTACGCAGTATTTT. Protein sequence: CASSQEASGVPTQYF.

The genes are TRBV5-1 and TRBJ2-6, with D tentatively TRBD1 (6 bases). CDR1 SGHRS and CDR2 YFSETQ come from the germline V gene. V gave up 3 bases and J gave up 0 bases, with 13 bases separating them. This CDR3 is 17 amino acids long. The CDR3 bases are TGCGCCAGCAGCTGGGCCGGACAGAGCTCTGGGGCCAACGTCCTGACTTTC. It yields the protein CASSWAGQSSGANVLTF.

DNA for the CDR3: TGCGCCAGCAGCTTGGAGTGGGCCGGGTCCTACGAGCAGTACTTC. Protein sequence: CASSLEWAGSYEQYF. V is TRBV5-1 and J is TRBJ2-7, with D hard to call. The CDR3 loop spans 15 amino acids. The V end lost 0 bases, the J end lost 1 base, and 11 bases lay between the germline ends. Per the germline V gene, CDR1 is SGHRS and CDR2 is YFSETQ.

The genes are TRBV7-9 and TRBJ2-1; possible D gene TRBD2, 5 bases. The CDR3 has 15 residues. The germline V gene encodes CDR1 SEHNR and CDR2 FQNEAQ (reference sequence). Trimming removed 5 bases at V and 2 bases at J, with 13 bases between. The CDR3 spells CASSPPAGPYNEQFF. The CDR3 region has the DNA TGTGCCAGCAGCCCCCCGGCGGGCCCCTACAATGAGCAGTTCTTC.

V is TRBV30 and J is TRBJ2-5; tentatively, D is TRBD2 (5 bases). CDR3 length equals 13 residues. V was cut by 1 base and J by 1 base, with 7 bases left in between. The germline V gene has CDR1 GTSNPN and CDR2 SVGIG (reference sequence). The CDR3 protein is CAWSAGFQETQYF. The CDR3 DNA reads as TGTGCCTGGAGTGCGGGATTCCAAGAGACCCAGTACTTC.

The chain joins TRBV5-6 to TRBJ1-2, with unresolved D. V gave up 1 base and J gave up 4 bases, with 14 bases separating them. CDR1 and CDR2 (germline): SGHDT, YYEEEE. The CDR3 covers 15 residues. CDR3 amino acids: CASSLNGRTGYGYTF. For the CDR3, the DNA is TGTGCCAGCAGCTTGAATGGCAGGACGGGCTATGGCTACACCTTC.

The chain combines TRBV12-3 or TRBV12-4 with TRBJ1-1; TRBD1 is a possible D gene (5 bases). V was clipped by 7 bases and J by 4 bases, with 16 bases between them. The CDR3 totals 14 residues. CDR3 amino acids: CASTSEGRRTEAFF. The DNA of the CDR3 is TGTGCCAGCACCTCCGAGGGGCGTCGCACTGAAGCTTTCTTT.

This chain connects TRBV12-3 or TRBV12-4 to TRBJ1-2; D may be TRBD1 (6 bases). Trimming took 6 bases from V and 0 from J, leaving 11 bases between them. CDR3 length: 14 residues. CDR3 DNA sequence: TGTGCCAGCAGGGAGGGACAAGCTAACTATGGCTACACCTTC. Translation gives CASREGQANYGYTF.

V usage is TRBV5-1 and J usage is TRBJ2-5; D gene unclear. Germline assignment: CDR1 SGHRS and CDR2 YFSETQ. V was pared by 4 bases and J by 5 bases, with 21 bases between. The CDR3 length is 16 residues. This CDR3 reads CASSVAVGPLVETQYF. CDR3 sequence (DNA): TGCGCCAGCAGCGTCGCCGTCGGGCCTTTGGTGGAGACCCAGTACTTC. Drawing the rest from reference TRBV5-1 and TRBJ2-5, the complete variable domain is KAGVTQTPRYLIKTRGQQVTLSCSPISGHRSVSWYQQTPGQGLQFLFEYFSETQRNKGNFPGRFSGRQFSNSRSEMNVSTLELGDSALYLCASSVAVGPLVETQYFGPGTRLLVL.

The chain uses TRBV5-1 and TRBJ1-6; D is perhaps TRBD1 (5 bases). The CDR3 is 18 residues long. Germline CDR1 reads SGHRS; CDR2 reads YFSETQ. With 0 bases removed from V and 0 bases from J, the gap between germline ends came to 13 bases. The CDR3 DNA reads as TGCGCCAGCAGCTTGGACCATCCAGGGAGCTCCTATAATTCACCCCTCCACTTT. It yields the protein CASSLDHPGSSYNSPLHF.

V is TRBV21-1 and J is TRBJ1-1. TRBV21-1 is a pseudogene segment. CDR3 length: 12 residues. The CDR3 bases are TGTGCCAGCGTCCGAGCAGCCACTGAAGCTTTCTTT. Amino acid sequence: CASVRAATEAFF.

This chain joins TRBV6-1 and TRBJ2-5; TRBD1 aligns across 8 bases. Germline CDR1 MNHNS, CDR2 SASEGT. Losses at the gene ends were 4 bases for V and 2 bases for J; bases not matched to a gene: 0. This CDR3 contains 13 residues. CDR3 coding DNA: TGTGCCAGCAGTGGGACAGGGCAAGAGACCCAGTACTTC. Amino acids: CASSGTGQETQYF.

The rearrangement uses TRBV20-1 and TRBJ2-2; D is unclear. Germline V gene sequence: CDR1 DFQATT, CDR2 SNEGSKA (reference sequence). The ends were cut back, 0 bases at V and 5 bases at J, with 4 bases in the middle. The CDR3 extends over 12 amino acids. CDR3 DNA: TGCAGTGCTAGAGATTTTACCGGGGAGCTGTTTTTT. Amino acids: CSARDFTGELFF.

The chain couples TRBV29-1 to TRBJ2-3, with D unresolved. The CDR3 has 10 residues. V was trimmed by 4 bases and J by 2 bases, leaving 1 base between them. Germline values: CDR1 SQVTM, CDR2 ANQGSEA. The CDR3 DNA reads as TGCAGCGTTGTCACAGATACGCAGTATTTT. It codes for CSVVTDTQYF.

This clonotype has just a few counts. The chain recombines TRBV20-1 with TRBJ2-1, with 8 bases matching TRBD2. The trim removed 0 bases at V and 5 bases at J, leaving 9 bases unmatched. This CDR3 is 16 amino acids long. Per the germline V gene, CDR1 is DFQATT and CDR2 is SNEGSKA (reference sequence). The CDR3 nucleotides are TGCAGTGCTAGAGATCTAGACGGGGGGGCCGACAATGAGCAGTTCTTC. It specifies CSARDLDGGADNEQFF.

The rearrangement joins TRBV7-7 to TRBJ2-1, with TRBD2 identical over 10 bases. The CDR3 extends over 16 amino acids. CDR1 and CDR2 from the germline V gene are SSHAT and FNYEAQ (reference sequence). The CDR3, as DNA: TGTGCTAGCGCGCGGACTAGCGGAACCTCCTACAATGAGCAGTTCTTC. Protein: CASARTSGTSYNEQFF.

V and J are TRBV30 and TRBJ2-2; D gene uncertain. The CDR3 totals 13 residues. Germline V gene lookup returns CDR1 GTSNPN and CDR2 SVGIG (reference sequence). Trimming removed 3 bases from V and 5 bases from J, with 10 bases in between. The CDR3, as DNA: TGTGCCTGGAGGAGAACACCGACCGGGGAGCTGTTTTTT. Translated: CAWRRTPTGELFF.

This rearrangement joins TRBV29-1 to TRBJ1-2, with unresolved D. The germline gives CDR1 SQVTM, CDR2 ANQGSEA. The ends were cut back, 2 bases at V and 8 bases at J, with 18 bases in the middle. CDR3 size: 14 residues. CDR3 nucleotide sequence: TGCAGCGTTGAACAACCTCCGGCAGTTCGGGGCTACACCTTC. Translated, it gives CSVEQPPAVRGYTF.

V and J are TRBV4-3 and TRBJ2-2; TRBD2 might be the D (6 bases). Looked up from germline, CDR1 is LGHNA and CDR2 is YSLEER. V lost 0 bases and J lost 2, with 13 bases in between. The CDR3 extends over 17 amino acids. DNA of the CDR3: TGCGCCAGCAGCCAAGATGTCGGCGGGATTAACACCGGGGAGCTGTTTTTT. Protein product: CASSQDVGGINTGELFF.

This clonotype was recorded a few times. This chain joins TRBV4-2 and TRBJ2-3, with TRBD2 as a possible D gene (7 bases). The CDR3 has 16 amino acids. From germline, CDR1 is LGHNA and CDR2 YNFKEQ. V was cut by 1 base and J by 1 base, with 12 bases left in between. The CDR3 reads CASSQVEGGRTDTQYF. CDR3 DNA: TGTGCCAGCAGCCAAGTAGAGGGGGGGCGCACAGATACGCAGTATTTT.

Many counts were recorded for this clonotype. V usage is TRBV7-3 and J usage is TRBJ1-2; D gene uncertain. This CDR3 is 14 amino acids long. The V end lost 6 bases, the J end lost 4 bases, and 15 bases lay between the germline ends. Germline CDR1 and CDR2: SGHTA and FQGTGA. This CDR3 is CASSPGGSLYGYTF. In DNA form, the CDR3 reads TGTGCCAGCAGTCCGGGCGGCAGCCTCTATGGCTACACCTTC.

The chain carries TRBV19 and TRBJ1-1, with a possible D match to TRBD1 (6 bases). Germline assignment: CDR1 LNHDA and CDR2 SQIVND (reference sequence). Trimming removed 6 bases at V and 1 base at J, with 9 bases between. The CDR3 loop spans 13 amino acids. The DNA of the CDR3 is TGTGCCAGTAGGCAGGGGCGGAACACTGAAGCTTTCTTT. This encodes CASRQGRNTEAFF.

V and J are TRBV20-1 and TRBJ1-6; no reliable D call. The CDR3 is made up of 13 amino acids. Germline lookup yields CDR1 DFQATT and CDR2 SNEGSKA (reference sequence). The V end lost 4 bases, the J end lost 7 bases, and 11 bases lay between the germline ends. DNA for the CDR3: TGCAGTGCTACGCTGACGGAGAATTCACCCCTCCACTTT. This encodes CSATLTENSPLHF.

This chain uses TRBV29-1 with TRBJ1-2; tentative D call: TRBD1 (5 bases). V was pared by 6 bases and J by 4 bases, with 21 bases between. From germline, CDR1 is SQVTM and CDR2 ANQGSEA. The CDR3 length is 15 residues. The CDR3: CSVVGFTGRSYGYTF. CDR3 DNA: TGCAGCGTCGTAGGGTTTACGGGGCGAAGCTATGGCTACACCTTC.

There are a few counts of this clonotype. This chain links TRBV7-2 with TRBJ1-2; 9 bases align to TRBD1. J was trimmed by 6 bases and V by 5 bases; bases with no gene match: 16. From germline, CDR1 is SGHTA and CDR2 FQGNSA. The CDR3 sequence is 17 residues long. The CDR3 sequence: CASSPFSSGQGLDGYTF. The CDR3, as DNA: TGTGCCAGCAGCCCCTTCAGTTCAGGACAGGGGTTGGATGGCTACACCTTC.